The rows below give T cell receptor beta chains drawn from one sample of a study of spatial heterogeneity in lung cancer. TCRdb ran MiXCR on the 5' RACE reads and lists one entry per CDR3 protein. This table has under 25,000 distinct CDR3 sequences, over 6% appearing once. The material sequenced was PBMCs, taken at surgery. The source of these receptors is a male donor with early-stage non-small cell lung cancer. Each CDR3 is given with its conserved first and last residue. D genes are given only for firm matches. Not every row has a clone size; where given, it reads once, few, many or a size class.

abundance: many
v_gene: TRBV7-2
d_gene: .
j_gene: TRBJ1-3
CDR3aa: CASSLAADTRNTIYF
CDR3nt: TGTGCCAGCAGCTTAGCGGCGGATACAAGAAACACCATATATTTT

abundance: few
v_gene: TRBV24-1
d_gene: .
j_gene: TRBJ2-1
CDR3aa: CATSDAWSGHYEQFF
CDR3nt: TGTGCCACCAGTGACGCGTGGTCAGGCCACTATGAGCAGTTCTTC

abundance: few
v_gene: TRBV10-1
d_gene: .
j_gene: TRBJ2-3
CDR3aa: CASSGPAGALTDTQYF
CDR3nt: TGCGCCAGCAGTGGGCCGGCGGGGGCCCTCACAGATACGCAGTATTTT

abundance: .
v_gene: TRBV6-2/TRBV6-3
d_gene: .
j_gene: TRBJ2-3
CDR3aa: CASRTDRLTDTQYF
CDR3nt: TGTGCCAGCAGGACTGACAGGCTCACAGATACGCAGTATTTT

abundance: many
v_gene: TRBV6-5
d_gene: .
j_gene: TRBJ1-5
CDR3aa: CASVIQGGSNQPQHF
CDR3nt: TGTGCCAGCGTTATACAGGGTGGAAGCAATCAGCCCCAGCATTTT

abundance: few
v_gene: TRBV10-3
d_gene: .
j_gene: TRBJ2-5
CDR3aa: CAAGDNNQETQYF
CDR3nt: TGTGCCGCGGGGGACAATAACCAAGAGACCCAGTACTTC

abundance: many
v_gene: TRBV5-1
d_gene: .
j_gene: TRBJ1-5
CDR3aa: CASSPSGANQPQHF
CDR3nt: TGCGCCAGCAGTCCCTCAGGGGCCAATCAGCCCCAGCATTTT

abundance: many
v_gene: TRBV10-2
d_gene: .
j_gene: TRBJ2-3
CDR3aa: CASSQAGSLGTDTQYF
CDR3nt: TGCGCCAGCAGCCAAGCAGGGAGTCTGGGGACAGATACGCAGTATTTT

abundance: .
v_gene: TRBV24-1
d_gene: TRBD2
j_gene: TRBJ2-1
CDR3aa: CATRAGDNEQFF
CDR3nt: TGTGCCACCAGAGCGGGAGACAATGAGCAGTTCTTC

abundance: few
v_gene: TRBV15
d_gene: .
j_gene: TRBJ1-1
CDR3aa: CATSRDRVNTEAFF
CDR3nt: TGTGCCACCAGCAGAGATCGAGTGAACACTGAAGCTTTCTTT

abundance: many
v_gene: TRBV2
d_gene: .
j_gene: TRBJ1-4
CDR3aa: CASSPFGLFNEKLFF
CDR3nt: TGTGCCAGCTCTCCCTTCGGACTGTTTAATGAAAAACTGTTTTTT

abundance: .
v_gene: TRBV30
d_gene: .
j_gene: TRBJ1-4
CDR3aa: CAWSAEQENEKLLF
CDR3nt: TGTGCCTGGAGTGCGGAACAGGAAAATGAAAAACTGCTTTTT

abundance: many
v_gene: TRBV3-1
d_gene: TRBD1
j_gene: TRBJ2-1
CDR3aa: CASSLQGAPYNEQFF
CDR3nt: TGTGCCAGCAGCCTACAGGGGGCACCCTACAATGAGCAGTTCTTC

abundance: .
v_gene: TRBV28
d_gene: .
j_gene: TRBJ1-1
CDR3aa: CASSLRREAFF
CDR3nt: TGTGCCAGCAGTTTAAGGAGGGAAGCTTTCTTT

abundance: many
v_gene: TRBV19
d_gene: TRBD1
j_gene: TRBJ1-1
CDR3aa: CASSLTGVSRTEAFF
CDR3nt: TGTGCCAGTAGTTTAACAGGGGTGTCACGGACTGAAGCTTTCTTT

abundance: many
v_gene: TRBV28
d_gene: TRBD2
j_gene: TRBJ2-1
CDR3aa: CASSFWGRAYNEQFF
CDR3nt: TGTGCCAGCAGTTTTTGGGGGAGGGCCTACAATGAGCAGTTCTTC

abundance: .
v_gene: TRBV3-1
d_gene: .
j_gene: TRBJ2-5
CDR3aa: CASSQESTRRDLAQYF
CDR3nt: TGTGCCAGCAGCCAAGAGTCTACTCGCCGGGATTTGGCCCAGTACTTC

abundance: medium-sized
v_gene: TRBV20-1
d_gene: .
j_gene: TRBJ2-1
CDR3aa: CSAREKLISGEQFF
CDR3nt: TGCAGTGCTAGAGAAAAACTCATCTCGGGTGAGCAGTTCTTC

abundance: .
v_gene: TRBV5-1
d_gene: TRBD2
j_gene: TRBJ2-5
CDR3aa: CASREGRTSGQETQYF
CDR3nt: TGCGCCAGCAGGGAGGGGAGGACTAGCGGACAAGAGACCCAGTACTTC

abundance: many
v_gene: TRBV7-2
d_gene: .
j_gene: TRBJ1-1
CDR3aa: CASSPREFNTEAFF
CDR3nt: TGTGCCAGCAGCCCCCGGGAGTTCAACACTGAAGCTTTCTTT

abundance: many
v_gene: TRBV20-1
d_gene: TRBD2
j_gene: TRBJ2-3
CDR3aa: CSAGPVRLAGGPPDTQYF
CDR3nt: TGCAGTGCTGGACCAGTCCGACTAGCGGGAGGGCCCCCAGATACGCAGTATTTT

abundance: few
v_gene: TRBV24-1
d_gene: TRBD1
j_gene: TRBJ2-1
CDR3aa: CATSARTGDNEQFF
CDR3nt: TGTGCCACCAGTGCGCGGACAGGCGACAATGAGCAGTTCTTC

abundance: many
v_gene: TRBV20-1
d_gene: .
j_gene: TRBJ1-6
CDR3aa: CSAPVEGSPLHF
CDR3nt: TGCAGTGCTCCTGTCGAGGGTTCACCCCTCCACTTT

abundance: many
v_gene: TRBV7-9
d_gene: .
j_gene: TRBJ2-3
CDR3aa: CASSSGVGTDTQYF
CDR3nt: TGTGCCAGCAGCTCGGGAGTCGGCACAGATACGCAGTATTTT

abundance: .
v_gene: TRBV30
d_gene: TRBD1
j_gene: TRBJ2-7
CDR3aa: CACERWKTGVSEQYF
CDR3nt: TGTGCCTGCGAGCGGTGGAAAACAGGGGTGAGCGAGCAGTACTTC

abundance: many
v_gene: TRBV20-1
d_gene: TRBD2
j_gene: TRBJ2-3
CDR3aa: CSASYRGGLTDTQYF
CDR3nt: TGCAGTGCTAGTTATCGGGGGGGGCTCACAGATACGCAGTATTTT

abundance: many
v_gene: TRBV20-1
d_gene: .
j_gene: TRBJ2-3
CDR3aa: CSARDSRRSTDTQYF
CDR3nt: TGCAGTGCTAGAGATAGCCGACGAAGCACAGATACGCAGTATTTT

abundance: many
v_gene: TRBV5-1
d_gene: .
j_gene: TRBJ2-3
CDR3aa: CASRVDAGLTTDTQYF
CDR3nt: TGCGCCAGCAGAGTGGACGCGGGACTCACCACAGATACGCAGTATTTT

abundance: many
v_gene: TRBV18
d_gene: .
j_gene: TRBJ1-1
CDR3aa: CASSPTAGSREAFF
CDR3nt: TGTGCCAGCTCACCAACGGCAGGGTCCCGCGAAGCTTTCTTT

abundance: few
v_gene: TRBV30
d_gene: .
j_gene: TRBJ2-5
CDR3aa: CAWSVGSKETQYF
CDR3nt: TGTGCCTGGAGTGTAGGTTCTAAAGAGACCCAGTACTTC

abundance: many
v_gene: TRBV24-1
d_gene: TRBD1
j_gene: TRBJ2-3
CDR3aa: CATSDQGTGQDTQYF
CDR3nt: TGTGCCACCAGTGATCAAGGGACAGGGCAAGATACGCAGTATTTT

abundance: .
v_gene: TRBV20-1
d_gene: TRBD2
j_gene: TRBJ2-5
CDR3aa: CSARDAGGAETQYF
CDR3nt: TGCAGTGCTAGAGATGCGGGGGGCGCGGAGACCCAGTACTTC

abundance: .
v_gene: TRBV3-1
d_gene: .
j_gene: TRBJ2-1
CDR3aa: CASSHLTINEQFF
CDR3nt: TGTGCCAGCAGCCATTTAACTATCAATGAGCAGTTCTTC

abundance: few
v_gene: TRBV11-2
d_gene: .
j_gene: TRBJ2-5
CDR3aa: CASSFSGNMMGETQYF
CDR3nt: TGTGCCAGCAGCTTTTCGGGAAACATGATGGGAGAGACCCAGTACTTC

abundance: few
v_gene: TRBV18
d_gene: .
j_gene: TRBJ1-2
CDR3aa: CASSPRQESNYGYTF
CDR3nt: TGTGCCAGCTCACCGCGTCAGGAAAGTAACTATGGCTACACCTTC

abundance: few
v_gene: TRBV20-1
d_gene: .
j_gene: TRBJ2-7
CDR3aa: CSARPGDQEVHEQYF
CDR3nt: TGCAGTGCCCGCCCGGGAGATCAAGAAGTCCACGAGCAGTACTTC

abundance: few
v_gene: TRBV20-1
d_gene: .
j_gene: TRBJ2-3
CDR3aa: CSAWTDTQYF
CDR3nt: TGCAGTGCTTGGACAGATACGCAGTATTTT

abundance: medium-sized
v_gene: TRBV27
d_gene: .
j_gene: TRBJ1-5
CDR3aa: CASTSKGVGNQPQHF
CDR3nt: TGTGCCAGCACCTCTAAGGGGGTGGGCAATCAGCCCCAGCATTTT

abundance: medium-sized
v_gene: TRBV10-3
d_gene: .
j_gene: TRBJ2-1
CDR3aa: CAISESQGLIGNEQFF
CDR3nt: TGTGCCATCAGTGAGTCGCAGGGCCTGATCGGCAATGAGCAGTTCTTC

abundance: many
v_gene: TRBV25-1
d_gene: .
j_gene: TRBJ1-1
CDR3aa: CASSELARNTEAFF
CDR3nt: TGTGCCAGCAGTGAATTAGCCAGGAACACTGAAGCTTTCTTT

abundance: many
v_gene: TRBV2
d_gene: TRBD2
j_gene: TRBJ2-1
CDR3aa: CASRPGTSGGASYNEQFF
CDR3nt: TGTGCCAGCAGGCCCGGGACTAGCGGGGGGGCCTCTTACAATGAGCAGTTCTTC

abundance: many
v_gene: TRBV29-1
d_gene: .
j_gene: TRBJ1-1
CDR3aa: CSVRRDGGAEAFF
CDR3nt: TGCAGCGTCCGCCGGGACGGGGGAGCTGAAGCTTTCTTT

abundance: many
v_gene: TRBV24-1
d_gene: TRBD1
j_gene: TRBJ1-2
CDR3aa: CATRPRDSVYGYTF
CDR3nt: TGTGCCACCAGACCTCGGGACAGTGTCTATGGCTACACCTTC

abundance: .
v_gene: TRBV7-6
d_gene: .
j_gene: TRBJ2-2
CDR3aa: CASNGGPITGELFF
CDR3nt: TGTGCCAGCAACGGAGGGCCGATAACCGGGGAGCTGTTTTTT

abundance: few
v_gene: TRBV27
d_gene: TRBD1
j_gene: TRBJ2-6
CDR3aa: CASSGQGFSGANVLTF
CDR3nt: TGTGCCAGCAGTGGACAGGGCTTCTCTGGGGCCAACGTCCTGACTTTC

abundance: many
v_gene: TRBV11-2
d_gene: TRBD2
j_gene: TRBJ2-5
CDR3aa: CASSPGRASVETQYF
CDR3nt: TGTGCCAGCAGCCCCGGGAGGGCCTCGGTAGAGACCCAGTACTTC

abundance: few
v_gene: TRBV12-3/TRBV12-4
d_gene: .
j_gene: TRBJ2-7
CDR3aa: CASSFLSSTEQYF
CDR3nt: TGTGCCAGCAGTTTTCTTTCCAGCACCGAGCAGTACTTC

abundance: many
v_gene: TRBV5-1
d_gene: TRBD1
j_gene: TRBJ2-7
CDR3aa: CASSRTGASSYEQYF
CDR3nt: TGCGCCAGCAGCCGGACAGGGGCCAGCTCCTACGAGCAGTACTTC

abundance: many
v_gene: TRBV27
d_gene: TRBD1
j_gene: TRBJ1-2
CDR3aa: CASSPDRAPTYGYTF
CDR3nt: TGTGCCAGCAGCCCTGACAGGGCACCTACCTATGGCTACACCTTC